The clone carrying this T cell receptor (beta chain) was picked up one time. What it binds is not known. Clones were sequenced by immunoSEQ multiplex PCR, and TCRdb holds only the in-frame ones, with some missing. The repertoire includes 300,000 to 350,000 clones, 90% of them detected once, and 4.5% to 7% sits in the top ten. This sample is part of a study of Ad26.COV2.S vaccination and SARS-CoV-2 variants. Study-level points and caveats: Reportedly, after vaccination the spike-specific CD8+ and CD4+ T cell responses displayed substantial breadth.

Treatment denoted: 19 received Ad26.COV2.S at low or high dose, single or two shots; 5 received placebo; per-sample allocation not given. Sampling happened 63 days after the first vaccine or placebo injection. An adult donor aged 18-55 years was enrolled in Boston. V lost 6 bases and J lost 4; bases outside the gene matches: 11. Per germline, CDR1 SGHNT and CDR2 YENEEA. This CDR3 spans 15 amino acids. The sequence was obtained from a person between 18 and 59 years old who received the Ad26.COV2.S COVID-19 vaccine or a placebo. Sequenced here: peripheral blood, sampled in a trial of Ad26.COV2.S vaccine versus placebo. The chain recombines TRBV11-3 with TRBJ1-2; 7 nucleotides agree with TRBD1. The CDR3 protein is CASSHRDSPSYGYTF. CDR3 DNA: TGTGCCAGCAGTCACCGGGACAGTCCTTCCTATGGCTACACCTTC.